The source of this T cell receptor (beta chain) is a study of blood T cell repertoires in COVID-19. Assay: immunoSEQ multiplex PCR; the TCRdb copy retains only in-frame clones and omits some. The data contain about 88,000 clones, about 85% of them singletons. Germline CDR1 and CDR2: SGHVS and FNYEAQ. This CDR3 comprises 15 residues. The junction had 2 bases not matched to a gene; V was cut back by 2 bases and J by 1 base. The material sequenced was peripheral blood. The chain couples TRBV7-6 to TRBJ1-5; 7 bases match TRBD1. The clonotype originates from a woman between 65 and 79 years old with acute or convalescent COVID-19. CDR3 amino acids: CASSLWGQSNQPQHF. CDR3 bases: TGTGCCAGCAGCTTATGGGGACAGAGCAATCAGCCCCAGCATTTT.